One and the same sample provided the 25 T cell receptor beta chains below, sequenced in a study of CD8 T cells in ankylosing spondylitis. A single record per CDR3 protein comes from TCRdb applying MiXCR to the 5' RACE reads. The table includes 50,000 or so distinct CDR3 sequences, about 7% detected once. Sequenced material: blood, either unsorted or a sorted T cell fraction (not recorded which). The origin of the receptors is a female donor with ankylosing spondylitis or in good health (not recorded which).

This clonotype appeared many times. J is TRBJ1-5 and V is TRBV3-1; no firm D call. The CDR3 covers 14 residues. Trimming removed 4 bases at V and 0 bases at J, with 7 bases between. The germline gives CDR1 LGHDT, CDR2 YNNKEL (reference sequence). CDR3 bases: TGTGCCAGCAGCCTAGCCTTTAGCAATCAGCCCCAGCATTTT. It specifies CASSLAFSNQPQHF.

This clonotype was seen many times. J is TRBJ2-7 and V is TRBV20-1, with D possibly being TRBD1 (5 bases). CDR3 length: 11 amino acids. The V gene lost 6 bases and the J gene lost 5 bases, with 11 bases spanning the gap. Germline CDR1 is DFQATT and CDR2 is SNEGSKA (reference sequence). The CDR3 nucleotides read TGCAGTGCCCACCAGGGAAACGAGCAGTACTTC. Encoded protein: CSAHQGNEQYF.

This clonotype was found many times. CDR3 in amino acids: CASSVPQGEYNEQFF. CDR3 nucleotide sequence: TGCGCCAGCAGCGTCCCCCAGGGGGAATACAATGAGCAGTTCTTC. V is TRBV5-1 and J is TRBJ2-1, with TRBD1 matching 7 bases. Trimming took 4 bases from V and 4 from J; bases not matched to a gene: 8. CDR3 length: 15 residues. Germline CDR1 is SGHRS and CDR2 is YFSETQ.

Worth noting for this clonotype: A junction boundary mismatches the germline segment, possibly from a read error. V and J are TRBV5-1 and TRBJ2-1, with TRBD2 identical over 8 bases. In germline, CDR1 is SGHRS, CDR2 YFSETQ. The length of the CDR3 is 15 residues. In DNA, the CDR3 is TGCGCCAGCAGTTCCCCGGGGGGGGGATACAGTGAGCAGTTCTTC. This translates into CASSSPGGGYSEQFF.

Many counts were recorded for this clonotype. V is TRBV12-3 or TRBV12-4 and J is TRBJ2-2; a weak D match, TRBD1 (6 bases). The CDR3 spans 17 residues. Trimming pared 6 bases from V and 1 base from J, leaving 18 bases between. The chain's CDR3 is CASSPEPGQVNTGELFF. CDR3 coding DNA: TGTGCCAGCAGCCCAGAACCGGGACAAGTGAACACCGGGGAGCTGTTTTTT.

This clonotype came up many times. The chain is built from TRBV11-2 and TRBJ2-5; D possibly matches TRBD1 or TRBD2 (6 bases each). Trimming removed 3 bases from V and 4 bases from J, with 9 bases in between. Germline CDR1 is SGHAT and CDR2 is FQNNGV. The CDR3 sequence is 13 residues long. In nucleotides, the CDR3 is TGTGCCAGCAGCTTTTGGGGGGCAGAGACCCAGTACTTC. It encodes CASSFWGAETQYF.

This clonotype was found many times. CDR3 protein: CSARPRGSYNEQFF. DNA for the CDR3: TGCAGTGCTAGACCTCGGGGGTCCTACAATGAGCAGTTCTTC. The chain carries TRBV20-1 and TRBJ2-1; D is perhaps TRBD2 (6 bases). The germline V gene has CDR1 DFQATT and CDR2 SNEGSKA (reference sequence). Between the trimmed V and J ends, which lost 2 bases and 1 base, there was a span of 9 bases. The CDR3 is 14 residues long.

At least ten counts were recorded for this clonotype. The chain couples TRBV12-3 or TRBV12-4 to TRBJ2-2; D is unresolved. CDR3 length equals 13 residues. Trimming shortened V by 4 bases and J by 5 bases, and 8 bases separated the two germline ends. The chain's CDR3 is CASSSQMTGELFF. CDR3 coding DNA: TGTGCCAGCAGTTCCCAGATGACCGGGGAGCTGTTTTTT.

The rearrangement uses TRBV28 and TRBJ2-4, with TRBD2 as a possible D gene (5 bases). CDR1 and CDR2 (germline): MDHEN, SYDVKM. V shed 1 base and J shed 2 bases, with 9 bases lying between them. The CDR3 spans 15 residues. CDR3 sequence reads: CASSLYSGTKNIQYF. CDR3 in DNA: TGTGCCAGCAGTTTATATTCCGGGACCAAAAACATTCAGTACTTC.

The rearrangement uses TRBV10-3 and TRBJ2-3, with 13 bases matching TRBD2. Per the germline V gene, CDR1 is ENHRY and CDR2 is SYGVKD. The CDR3 runs to 15 residues. Germline trimming cut 5 bases from V and 5 bases from J; bases unmatched to any gene: 4. CDR3 nucleotide sequence: TGTGCCATCAGTCGGACTAGCGGGGGCGGAGATACGCAGTATTTT. Its translation: CAISRTSGGGDTQYF.

Ten or more counts support this clonotype. The V call is TRBV20-1, the J call TRBJ2-5; TRBD2 matches 10 bases. Germline values: CDR1 DFQATT, CDR2 SNEGSKA (reference sequence). J was trimmed by 2 bases and V by 5 bases; bases with no gene match: 2. The CDR3 has 13 amino acids. This CDR3 reads CSAALAGQETQYF. CDR3 DNA sequence: TGCAGTGCTGCACTAGCGGGACAAGAGACCCAGTACTTC.

This clonotype appeared many times. CDR3 in amino acids: CASSQVLGVPGELFF. CDR3 bases: TGTGCCAGCAGCCAAGTGTTGGGGGTGCCCGGGGAGCTGTTTTTT. The rearrangement links TRBV3-1 to TRBJ2-2; D could derive from TRBD1 or TRBD2 (5 bases each). CDR3 size: 15 residues. V lost 1 base and J 6 bases, leaving 12 bases between the germline ends. The germline V gene encodes CDR1 LGHDT and CDR2 YNNKEL (reference sequence).

This clonotype showed up many times. The rearrangement uses TRBV20-1 and TRBJ1-1, with a possible D match to TRBD1 (6 bases). Trimming took off 6 bases at V and 1 base at J, with 15 bases between the two ends. Germline V gene sequence: CDR1 DFQATT, CDR2 SNEGSKA (reference sequence). The CDR3 contains 14 residues. In DNA form, the CDR3 reads TGCAGTGCGCCTGGACAGTTGTCGAACACTGAAGCTTTCTTT. Translation: CSAPGQLSNTEAFF.

This clonotype appeared many times. This chain joins TRBV10-3 and TRBJ1-1; D not resolved. The CDR3 spans 14 residues. Trimming removed 5 bases at V and 0 bases at J, with 10 bases between. CDR1 is ENHRY and CDR2 is SYGVKD in the germline V gene. CDR3 in DNA: TGTGCCATCAGTACCACAGCCTTGAACACTGAAGCTTTCTTT. Protein sequence: CAISTTALNTEAFF.

This clonotype was seen repeatedly, ten times or more. The J gene is TRBJ1-1, the V gene TRBV5-5, with D hard to call. With 1 base removed from V and 3 bases from J, the gap between germline ends came to 13 bases. Germline assignment: CDR1 SGHKS and CDR2 YYEKEE (reference sequence). The CDR3 has 15 residues. CDR3: CASSLLGGSHTEAFF. The CDR3 nucleotides read TGTGCCAGCAGCTTGCTAGGTGGGTCGCACACTGAAGCTTTCTTT. Variable domain in full (rest from reference TRBV5-5 and TRBJ1-1): DAGVTQSPTHLIKTRGQQVTLRCSPISGHKSVSWYQQVLGQGPQFIFQYYEKEERGRGNFPDRFSARQFPNYSSELNVNALLLGDSALYLCASSLLGGSHTEAFFGQGTRLTVV.

This clonotype has at least ten counts. The genes are TRBV7-2 and TRBJ2-1, with 7 bases lining up with TRBD2. The germline gives CDR1 SGHTA, CDR2 FQGNSA. The CDR3 loop spans 15 amino acids. J was trimmed by 4 bases and V by 3 bases; bases with no gene match: 6. CDR3 nucleotide sequence: TGTGCCAGCAGCTTTCCAGCGGGGCTATACAATGAGCAGTTCTTC. This codes for CASSFPAGLYNEQFF.

This clonotype appeared many times. The CDR3 sequence is CASRMGGNTEAFF. The CDR3 DNA follows: TGTGCCAGCCGGATGGGGGGGAACACTGAAGCTTTCTTT. The V and J genes are TRBV7-2 and TRBJ1-1; a possible D gene is TRBD1 (5 bases). The germline CDR1 and CDR2 sequences are SGHTA and FQGNSA. CDR3 length equals 13 residues. V was shortened by 8 bases and J by 1 base, with 11 bases between the two germline ends.

This clonotype has ten or more counts. The chain combines TRBV5-7 with TRBJ1-1, with D possibly TRBD1 on 6 matching bases. TRBV5-7 is noted as an ORF with a role that remains uncertain. The ends were cut back, 3 bases at V and 0 bases at J, with 27 bases in the middle. CDR3 size: 20 residues. CDR3 in amino acids: CASSSLPGTTLGALNTEAFF. CDR3 DNA: TGTGCCAGCAGCTCACTTCCGGGGACAACCTTAGGCGCCCTGAACACTGAAGCTTTCTTT.

This clonotype showed up many times. The chain couples TRBV7-3 to TRBJ1-1, with D possibly matching TRBD1 (5 bases). The CDR3 loop spans 14 amino acids. Trimming left V 1 base short and J 4 bases short, with 10 bases between. Germline CDR1 is SGHTA and CDR2 is FQGTGA. The CDR3 spells CASSLKVGGTEAFF. The CDR3 bases are TGTGCCAGCAGCTTAAAGGTCGGGGGCACTGAAGCTTTCTTT.

There are many counts of this clonotype. The CDR3 region is CSVVTGAGTEAFF. For the CDR3, the DNA is TGCAGCGTCGTTACAGGGGCTGGCACTGAAGCTTTCTTT. This chain uses TRBV29-1 with TRBJ1-1; 7 bases line up with TRBD1. Unmatched junction bases numbered 8, after V lost 6 bases and J lost 4 bases. This CDR3 comprises 13 residues. The germline gives CDR1 SQVTM, CDR2 ANQGSEA.

This CDR3 reads CASSLRDSLYEQYF. CDR3 DNA sequence: TGTGCCAGCAGCTTACGGGACAGCCTCTACGAGCAGTACTTC. The chain employs TRBV11-2 and TRBJ2-7; 7 bases line up with TRBD1. V trimming: 2 bases; J trimming: 3 bases; junction bases outside the gene matches: 4. Germline V gene sequence: CDR1 SGHAT, CDR2 FQNNGV. This CDR3 has 14 amino acids.

This clonotype came up many times. The chain links TRBV5-1 to TRBJ1-1; the D is unclear. Between the trimmed V and J ends, which lost 0 bases and 2 bases, there was a span of 8 bases. CDR1 and CDR2 from the germline V gene are SGHRS and YFSETQ. The CDR3 is 14 residues long. This CDR3 is CASSLETDNTEAFF. The CDR3 coding sequence is TGCGCCAGCAGCTTGGAAACAGACAACACTGAAGCTTTCTTT. The variable domain in full, with the rest retrieved from reference TRBV5-1 and TRBJ1-1, is KAGVTQTPRYLIKTRGQQVTLSCSPISGHRSVSWYQQTPGQGLQFLFEYFSETQRNKGNFPGRFSGRQFSNSRSEMNVSTLELGDSALYLCASSLETDNTEAFFGQGTRLTVV.

This clonotype was detected ten times or more. This chain uses TRBV12-3 or TRBV12-4 with TRBJ2-1; 8 nucleotides agree with TRBD1. Unmatched junction bases numbered 4, after V lost 1 base and J lost 2 bases. The CDR3 is made up of 16 amino acids. CDR3 coding DNA: TGTGCCAGCAGTTTAGGGGGACAGGCCCCCTACAATGAGCAGTTCTTC. Translation gives CASSLGGQAPYNEQFF.

The chain uses TRBV3-1 and TRBJ1-1; D remains unclear. CDR1 is LGHDT, CDR2 YNNKEL, per germline (reference sequence). This CDR3 is built from 15 residues. V gave up 0 bases and J gave up 1 base, with 9 bases separating them. The CDR3 sequence is CASSQDFAQNTEAFF. The CDR3 region has the DNA TGTGCCAGCAGCCAAGATTTCGCCCAGAACACTGAAGCTTTCTTT.

This clonotype was seen at least ten times. Here the CDR3 reads CASSYRPTETQYF. The CDR3 DNA follows: TGTGCCAGCAGTTACAGACCTACGGAGACCCAGTACTTC. The rearrangement joins TRBV12-3 or TRBV12-4 to TRBJ2-5; D call uncertain. The CDR3 extends over 13 amino acids. Trimming cost V 4 bases and J 5 bases, with 11 bases left between them.